The 3 T cell receptor beta chains below all came from one sample that was sequenced in a study of blood T cell repertoires in COVID-19. Profiled with immunoSEQ multiplex PCR; TCRdb holds only in-frame clones, not every one. The sample has roughly 160,000 clones, approximately 85% seen once. Sequenced input: peripheral blood. The receptors were gathered from a man at least 80 years old with COVID-19, enrolled during active disease.

V and J are TRBV27 and TRBJ2-7; D is unresolved. CDR1 and CDR2 (germline): MNHEY, SMNVEV (reference sequence). V lost 5 bases and J 3 bases, leaving 17 bases between the germline ends. This CDR3 has 15 residues. The CDR3 loop is CASSSEGVQSYEQYF. The CDR3 DNA follows: TGTGCCAGCAGTAGTGAAGGAGTCCAGAGCTACGAGCAGTACTTC.

The chain has TRBV3-1 (or the pseudogene TRBV3-2) and TRBJ1-2, with no clear D. The CDR3 has 15 residues. Trimming stripped 4 bases from V and 0 bases from J, with 12 bases between. Germline V CDR1 and CDR2: LGHDT, YNNKEL (reference sequence). The CDR3 reads CASSLTALANYGYTF. DNA of the CDR3: TGTGCCAGCAGCCTTACAGCCTTAGCTAACTATGGCTACACCTTC.

The CDR3 spells CASSELRTTNEKLFF. As DNA, the CDR3 is TGTGCCAGCAGTGAACTAAGAACAACTAATGAAAAACTGTTTTTT. This chain connects TRBV2 to TRBJ1-4, with D unresolved. There are 15 residues in the CDR3. CDR1 is SNHLY and CDR2 is FYNNEI in the germline V gene. The germline V and J ends were trimmed by 2 bases and 0 bases, with 7 bases remaining between them.